What follows are 5 T cell receptor beta chains derived from one specimen sequenced in a study of regulatory T cells in long-lasting Graves disease. The time point denotes: newly diagnosed GD, antithyroid drugs for less than 3 months. Making the TCR library involved RNA that had been extracted from PBMCs. Library construction for TCR beta used iRepertoire HTBI primers and Arm-PCR of CDR3 regions. TCRdb ran MiXCR on the multiplex PCR reads and lists one entry per CDR3 protein. The sample includes approximately 310,000 distinct CDR3 sequences, roughly 18% of them seen just once. Source: peripheral blood mononuclear cells (PBMCs), taken at new diagnosis, from a patient treated with antithyroid drugs. These receptors were taken from a female donor with Graves disease.

The gene calls are TRBV2 and TRBJ2-7; 7 bases map to TRBD2. Germline V gives CDR1 SNHLY, CDR2 FYNNEI. This CDR3 is built from 14 residues. With V trimmed by 7 bases and J by 2 bases, 8 bases remained unmatched. CDR3 DNA: TGTGCCAGCACCAAATCTAGCGGTCCCTACGAGCAGTACTTC. Protein product: CASTKSSGPYEQYF.

This chain joins TRBV12-5 and TRBJ2-1; D uncertain. With 3 bases removed from V and 8 bases from J, the gap between germline ends came to 20 bases. This CDR3 has 16 residues. The germline V gene encodes CDR1 LGHNT and CDR2 FRNRAP. CDR3: CASGFRRADGSDEQFF. The CDR3 DNA reads TGTGCTAGTGGTTTCCGACGTGCTGATGGGTCGGATGAGCAGTTCTTC.

Only a few counts were recorded for this clonotype. In DNA, the CDR3 is TGTGCCAGCAGTTTAACGCAGGTGGGCAAAAACATTCAGTACTTC. This encodes CASSLTQVGKNIQYF. J is TRBJ2-4 and V is TRBV12-3 or TRBV12-4; D gene unclear. This CDR3 spans 15 amino acids. The germline V and J ends were trimmed by 2 bases and 3 bases, with 11 bases remaining between them.

Comment on this clonotype: With a much larger clone just one base away, this may be a read error. The CDR3 ends on some other residue instead of the conserved phenylalanine or tryptophan, so this is likely a read error. This chain connects TRBV27 to TRBJ2-7; 8 bases fit TRBD1. The germline V gene has CDR1 MNHEY and CDR2 SMNVEV (reference sequence). V shed 5 bases and J 2 bases; nucleotides not matched to a gene: 5. The CDR3 length is 14 residues. The CDR3 coding sequence is TGTGCCAGCAGTCGGACAGGGCTTCCCTACGAGCAGTACCTC. This sequence encodes CASSRTGLPYEQYL.

This clonotype was recorded many times. The chain has TRBV27 and TRBJ2-2, with 8 positions matching TRBD1. J lost 6 bases, V lost 8 bases, and 14 bases had no gene match. Germline assignment: CDR1 MNHEY and CDR2 SMNVEV (reference sequence). The CDR3 extends over 16 amino acids. This chain's CDR3 is CASGSRGRDLAGELFF. CDR3 sequence (DNA): TGTGCCAGCGGATCCAGGGGGCGCGATCTCGCCGGGGAGCTGTTTTTT.